These 13 T cell receptor beta chains came from one sample sequenced in a study of blood T cell repertoires in COVID-19. Clones were read by immunoSEQ multiplex PCR, and TCRdb kept only the in-frame ones, dropping some. This sample has about 100,000 clones, with roughly 80% found just once. Material: peripheral blood. The receptors here all came from a man aged 50 or older with active or convalescent COVID-19.

This CDR3 reads CASSQENRGVRSYEQYF. In DNA form, the CDR3 reads TGCGCCAGCAGCCAAGAAAACAGGGGAGTTCGATCCTACGAGCAGTACTTC. The chain links TRBV4-1 to TRBJ2-7; 7 bases fit TRBD1. This CDR3 is built from 17 residues. V lost 0 bases to trimming and J lost 1 base; unmatched junction nucleotides: 9. Germline V gene data show CDR1 as MGHRA and CDR2 as YSYEKL.

This sequence joins TRBV5-1 and TRBJ2-5; 11 bases match TRBD2. After removal of 4 bases from V and 5 bases from J, the junction contained 13 bases not matched to a gene. Germline loops: CDR1 SGHRS, CDR2 YFSETQ. This CDR3 comprises 17 residues. As DNA, the CDR3 is TGCGCCAGCAGCCCCGGTTCTAGCGGGAGGTATGTGGAGACCCAGTACTTC. Amino acids: CASSPGSSGRYVETQYF.

In DNA, the CDR3 is TGTGCCAGCAGTCGACCTACGACAGTGGATGAGCAGTTCTTC. Its translation: CASSRPTTVDEQFF. This chain joins TRBV6-6 and TRBJ2-1; perhaps TRBD1 as D (5 bases). Germline V gene data show CDR1 as MNHNY and CDR2 as SVGAGI (reference sequence). This CDR3 region has 14 residues. With 5 bases removed from V and 8 bases from J, the gap between germline ends came to 16 bases.

The genes are TRBV5-1 and TRBJ2-1; weak D call: TRBD2 (6 bases). CDR1 is SGHRS, CDR2 YFSETQ, per germline. The CDR3 length is 14 residues. V was clipped by 0 bases and J by 5 bases, with 9 bases between them. CDR3: CASSLVLADNEQFF. CDR3 bases: TGCGCCAGCAGCTTGGTGTTAGCGGACAATGAGCAGTTCTTC.

V is TRBV7-9 and J is TRBJ1-1, with 10 bases identical to TRBD1. The CDR3 loop spans 14 amino acids. Germline V CDR1 and CDR2: SEHNR, FQNEAQ (reference sequence). The V and J ends lost 1 base and 8 bases, in that order; junction bases with no gene match: 4. The CDR3 DNA is TGTGCCAGCAGCTTAGTGGGACAGGGGCAGGAAGCTTTCTTT. Translating gives CASSLVGQGQEAFF.

This clone has a single count. The chain employs TRBV24-1 and TRBJ2-2; the D gene is possibly TRBD1 (6 bases). This CDR3 is 16 amino acids long. Trimming left V 3 bases short and J 5 bases short, with 15 bases between. Germline V CDR1 and CDR2: KGHDR, SFDVKD. CDR3 sequence (DNA): TGTGCCACCAGTGATCCCTCACAGGGAAATACCGGGGAGCTGTTTTTT. Amino acids: CATSDPSQGNTGELFF.

The rearrangement links TRBV11-3 to TRBJ2-5; 13 nucleotides line up with TRBD2. V trimming: 3 bases; J trimming: 4 bases; junction bases outside the gene matches: 2. CDR3 size: 15 residues. From germline, CDR1 is SGHNT and CDR2 YENEEA. The CDR3 DNA reads as TGTGCCAGCAGCTTGACTAGCGGGGGGCTAGAGACCCAGTACTTC. It encodes CASSLTSGGLETQYF.

For the CDR3, the DNA is TGTGCCAGCAGTTATTTTGGCAGAGAGACCCAGTACTTC. Its translation is CASSYFGRETQYF. The chain combines TRBV6-2 or TRBV6-3 with TRBJ2-5; D is unresolved. CDR3 length: 13 amino acids. Germline values: CDR1 MNHEY, CDR2 SVGEGT. V lost 3 bases and J 4 bases, leaving 9 bases between the germline ends.

The chain recombines TRBV9 with TRBJ2-7; no reliable D call. The CDR3 runs 14 residues. Germline-derived CDR1 and CDR2 are SGDLS and YYNGEE. Trimming removed 0 bases from V and 2 bases from J, with 9 bases in between. The CDR3 is CASSVEQVPYEQYF. The CDR3 DNA reads as TGTGCCAGCAGCGTAGAGCAGGTCCCCTACGAGCAGTACTTC.

The rearrangement links TRBV7-6 to TRBJ1-5; TRBD1 matches 10 bases. The J segment lost 11 bases and the V segment lost 5 bases, leaving 9 bases of the junction unmatched. The CDR3 sequence is 14 residues long. CDR1 is SGHVS, CDR2 FNYEAQ, per germline. CDR3 in DNA: TGTGCCAGCAGCCTGGGGACAGGGGCTGGGGCCCAGCATTTT. It codes for CASSLGTGAGAQHF.

The V gene is TRBV27, the J gene TRBJ1-5; 11 bases match TRBD1. V trimming: 8 bases; J trimming: 7 bases; junction bases outside the gene matches: 7. The V gene's germline CDR1 is MNHEY and CDR2 SMNVEV (reference sequence). The CDR3 sequence is 14 residues long. The CDR3 DNA reads as TGTGCCAGCGCCGGGACAGGGGGAGGGCAGCCCCAGCATTTT. Its protein is CASAGTGGGQPQHF.

This clone was counted a few times. The chain carries TRBV28 and TRBJ2-2; D uncertain. The CDR3 covers 13 residues. Between the trimmed V and J ends, which lost 6 bases and 7 bases, there was a span of 12 bases. The V gene's germline CDR1 is MDHEN and CDR2 SYDVKM. As DNA, the CDR3 is TGTGCCAGCAGGTTAAGGAGTGGCGGGGAGCTGTTTTTT. Translating it yields CASRLRSGGELFF.

The rearrangement uses TRBV12-5 and TRBJ1-5; a possible D gene is TRBD1 (5 bases). Deletions cut 5 bases from V and 0 bases from J, with 8 bases between. In germline, CDR1 is LGHNT, CDR2 FRNRAP. CDR3 length: 14 amino acids. This CDR3 reads CASGKDTSNQPQHF. In DNA, the CDR3 is TGTGCTAGTGGTAAGGACACTAGCAATCAGCCCCAGCATTTT.